The 3 T cell receptor beta chains reported below all come from one sample, sequenced in a study of CD8+CD57+ T cells in acquired aplastic anemia. Genomic DNA provided the template from which TCR beta VDJ and CDR3 profiles were obtained. TCRdb re-derived calls from the reads in MiXCR, one entry per CDR3 protein. The sample comprises about 170,000 distinct CDR3 sequences, approximately 43% of which are singletons, and 0.9% to 1.2% rests with the top ten. The sequencing input was sorted CD4+, CD8+, or CD8+CD57+ T cells (not recorded which) from PBMCs. The receptors were sampled from a human donor in good health.

This clonotype was observed at least ten times. The chain is built from TRBV12-3 or TRBV12-4 and TRBJ1-5; the D is unclear. Trimming removed 3 bases at V and 6 bases at J, with 3 bases between. CDR3 length equals 11 residues. The CDR3 reads CASSFGQPQHF. CDR3 nucleotide sequence: TGTGCCAGCAGTTTTGGTCAGCCCCAGCATTTT.

V is TRBV7-2 and J is TRBJ2-7; D not certain. The CDR3 sequence is 14 residues long. V lost 5 bases, J lost 3 bases, and 14 bases lay in between. Germline values: CDR1 SGHTA, CDR2 FQGNSA. The CDR3 region has the DNA TGTGCCAGCAGCCCGCGCTTCGGAAGCTACGAGCAGTACTTC. It translates to CASSPRFGSYEQYF.

This clonotype turned up a few times. This chain links TRBV18 with TRBJ1-1; tentative D call: TRBD1 (6 bases). V lost 2 bases and J lost 5, with 12 bases in between. There are 14 residues in the CDR3. CDR1 and CDR2 (germline): KGHSH, LQKENI. CDR3 bases: TGTGCCAGCTCACCAGGGCAGAGGGGGACTGAAGCTTTCTTT. It specifies CASSPGQRGTEAFF.